This is a list of T cell receptor beta chains from one sample in a study of cytotoxic CD8 clonotypes in ibrutinib-treated CLL. Assay used: immunoSEQ multiplex PCR; TCRdb lists only in-frame clones, some missing. The sample lists about 300,000 clones, approximately 79% seen once, with about 5.3% in the top ten. This sample comprised PBMCs, obtained at disease progression, from a patient treated with ibrutinib. Receptors were obtained from a human donor with chronic lymphocytic leukemia. The CDR3 runs from the conserved cysteine through the conserved F or W. Fields, in order: D gene, V gene, clone size, J gene, CDR3 DNA, CDR3 protein. D genes are given only for firm matches. Expanded clones get a size class; other rows say once, few or many, or leave the size out.

>.|TRBV18|.|TRBJ1-1
TGTGCCAGCTCAGTCAAGGAGGGGGAAGCTTTCTTT
CASSVKEGEAFF
>.|TRBV4-1|few|TRBJ1-2
TGCGCCAGCAGCCAAGGGGCCAGGGCTAACTATGGCTACACCTTC
CASSQGARANYGYTF
>.|TRBV4-2|few|TRBJ2-7
TGTGCCAGCAGCCAACAAAGGCACTCCTACGAGCAGTACTTC
CASSQQRHSYEQYF
>.|TRBV2|.|TRBJ2-1
TGTGCCAGCAGTGACCCGGGAGTGGATGAGCAGTTCTTC
CASSDPGVDEQFF
>.|TRBV4-3|.|TRBJ2-3
TGCGCCAGCAGCCAAACAATAACGAGGGGGGGATTAGGTGTCACAGATACGCAGTATTTT
CASSQTITRGGLGVTDTQYF
>.|TRBV2|.|TRBJ1-4
TGTGCCAGCACCCAGGGGCGGGATGAAAAACTGTTTTTT
CASTQGRDEKLFF
>.|TRBV6-1|.|TRBJ1-5
TGTGCCAGCATCCAAGACAAGGTTTCTTATCAGCCCCAGCATTTT
CASIQDKVSYQPQHF
>.|TRBV5-1|.|TRBJ1-5
TGCGCCAGCAGCTTGGGACTTAATCAGCCCCAGCATTTT
CASSLGLNQPQHF
>.|TRBV27|once|TRBJ1-3
TGTGCCAGCGCATTAGTGGGGAGCTCTGGAAACACCATATATTTT
CASALVGSSGNTIYF
>.|TRBV7-2|.|TRBJ2-6
TGTGCCAGCAGCCCGGGGTCTGGGGCCAACGTCCTGACTTTC
CASSPGSGANVLTF
>.|TRBV4-1|.|TRBJ2-7
TGCGCCAGCAGAGACTTCCAGACAGGAACAGGCTACGAGCAGTACTTC
CASRDFQTGTGYEQYF
>TRBD1|TRBV10-3|.|TRBJ1-5
TGTGCCATCAACACAGGGGGCTCGGATCAGCCCCAGCATTTT
CAINTGGSDQPQHF
>.|TRBV19|.|TRBJ1-1
TGTGCCAGTAGCCACCCCCAGGGTGTTTGGACTGAAGCTTTCTTT
CASSHPQGVWTEAFF
>.|TRBV4-1|.|TRBJ1-5
TGCGCCAGCAGCCAAGACATACGGGGCGTGCATGAATATAGCAATCAGCCCCAGCATTTT
CASSQDIRGVHEYSNQPQHF
>TRBD2|TRBV25-1|.|TRBJ2-7
TGTGCCAGCAGTGACGCGGGGGTCTACGAGCAGTACTTC
CASSDAGVYEQYF
>.|TRBV6-6|.|TRBJ1-5
TGTGCCAGCACCCCGGGGAATCAGCCCCAGCATTTT
CASTPGNQPQHF
>.|TRBV5-1|few|TRBJ2-7
TGCGCCAGCAGCTTGGAGTCCCCCCTAACCGAGCAGTACTTC
CASSLESPLTEQYF
>.|TRBV7-9|.|TRBJ1-5
TGTGCCAGCAGCTCCGCAACAGGGTTTGGCAATCAGCCCCAGCATTTT
CASSSATGFGNQPQHF
>.|TRBV10-3|.|TRBJ2-1
TGTGCCATCAGTGAGTCGCGGGACTACAATGAGCAGTTCTTC
CAISESRDYNEQFF
>.|TRBV6-1|.|TRBJ1-4
TGTGCCAGCACCCACCGGGGCAATAATGAAAAACTGTTTTTT
CASTHRGNNEKLFF
>.|TRBV19|few|TRBJ1-5
TGTGCCAGTAGTATCTCTGAGCAGCCCCAGCATTTT
CASSISEQPQHF
>.|TRBV7-9|.|TRBJ2-1
TGTGCCAGCAGTCGACCCTACAATGAGCAGTTCTTC
CASSRPYNEQFF
>TRBD2|TRBV2|.|TRBJ2-7
TGTGCCAGCAGAAGACTAGCGGGGGACTCCTACGAGCAGTACTTC
CASRRLAGDSYEQYF
>.|TRBV19|.|TRBJ1-5
TGTGCCAGTAGTAGTCGGGGGTTGTTCGATCAGCCCCAGCATTTT
CASSSRGLFDQPQHF
>.|TRBV5-1|few|TRBJ2-5
TGCGCCAGCAGCTTGGATGGGAGTCAGTACTTC
CASSLDGSQYF
>TRBD1|TRBV9|.|TRBJ2-5
TGTGCCAGCAGCGTAGGTTGGGACAGGGCCCAGACCCAGTACTTC
CASSVGWDRAQTQYF
>.|TRBV6-5|.|TRBJ1-1
TGTGCCAGCTCGATAGGGGATGAAGCTTTCTTT
CASSIGDEAFF
>TRBD1|TRBV29-1|.|TRBJ2-2
TGCAGCGTTGCCGGACAGGGAAACACCGGGGAGCTGTTTTTT
CSVAGQGNTGELFF
>.|TRBV29-1|.|TRBJ2-7
TGCAGCATCCGAGCCGGGGGAGGCTACGAGCAGTACTTC
CSIRAGGGYEQYF
>.|TRBV4-1|few|TRBJ2-3
TGCGCCAGCAGCCTCAGGGTAACTAGCACAGATACGCAGTATTTT
CASSLRVTSTDTQYF
>.|TRBV5-6|.|TRBJ1-6
TGTGCCAGCAGCTTCAGGGTTTCCTATAATTCACCCCTCCACTTT
CASSFRVSYNSPLHF
>TRBD2|TRBV5-1|.|TRBJ2-2
TGCGCCAGTCGAGGACTAGCGGGGATCAGCGGGGAGCTGTTTTTT
CASRGLAGISGELFF
>TRBD1|TRBV18|.|TRBJ1-5
TGTGCCAGCTCAAGGGGACAGAGCAATCAGCCCCAGCATTTT
CASSRGQSNQPQHF
>TRBD2|TRBV29-1|.|TRBJ2-3
TGCAGCGTTGAAAAACCGGGACTAAGGAATACGCAGTATTTT
CSVEKPGLRNTQYF
>.|TRBV11-2|.|TRBJ2-7
TGTGCCAGCAGCCCCTTTGGGGGGCGTAGCGATGAGCAGTACTTC
CASSPFGGRSDEQYF
>.|TRBV13|.|TRBJ1-1
TGTGCCAGCACCAGGGTGGGGACTGAAGCTTTCTTT
CASTRVGTEAFF
>.|TRBV19|few|TRBJ2-7
TGTGCCAGTAGTCCTTCTTTTGGGACATCCCTCTACGAGCAGTACTTC
CASSPSFGTSLYEQYF
>.|TRBV4-1|.|TRBJ2-7
TGCGCCAGCAGCCAAGACTATGATTCAGGGCTTAGTTACGAGCAGTACTTC
CASSQDYDSGLSYEQYF
>TRBD2|TRBV27|.|TRBJ2-6
TGTGCCAGCAGTACTACTAGCGGGAGGGGATCTGGGGCCAACGTCCTGACTTTC
CASSTTSGRGSGANVLTF
>.|TRBV11-2|.|TRBJ1-2
TGTGCCAGCAGCTCGAAGGGGGTCGGTGGCTACACCTTC
CASSSKGVGGYTF
>.|TRBV11-2|.|TRBJ2-7
TGTGCCAGCAGCTTAGTAGGCTACTACGAGCAGTACTTC
CASSLVGYYEQYF
>TRBD2|TRBV28|.|TRBJ2-2
TGTGCCAGCAGTTTATACCCGCCGCGACTAGCGGGAGCGAACACCGGGGAGCTGTTTTTT
CASSLYPPRLAGANTGELFF
>.|TRBV7-2|.|TRBJ2-1
TGTGCCAGCAGAACACCCAGGGACAATGAGCAGTTCTTC
CASRTPRDNEQFF
>TRBD2|TRBV9|.|TRBJ2-1
TGTGCCAGCTCACAGACTAGCGGGAGACAGTTCTTC
CASSQTSGRQFF
>TRBD1|TRBV11-3|.|TRBJ1-5
TGTGCCAGCAGCTTAGGTCAGGGGGCCCTTGGCAATCAGCCCCAGCATTTT
CASSLGQGALGNQPQHF
>.|TRBV5-1|.|TRBJ1-1
TGCGCCAGCAGCTTGGTATACAGAAAGAACACTGAAGCTTTCTTT
CASSLVYRKNTEAFF
>TRBD1|TRBV5-5|.|TRBJ2-5
TGTGCCAGCAGCTTGAGCGACAGGGGCAGGGGGACCCAGTACTTC
CASSLSDRGRGTQYF
>.|TRBV29-1|.|TRBJ2-5
TGCAGCGTTGATGGACATAACCAAGAGACCCAGTACTTC
CSVDGHNQETQYF
>TRBD2|TRBV27|.|TRBJ2-2
TGTGCCAGCAGCACCCTTGCGGGGGTGGGCACCGGGGAGCTGTTTTTT
CASSTLAGVGTGELFF
>.|TRBV27|few|TRBJ1-5
TGTGCCAGCAGTTCGGGACTGATAAATCAGCCCCAGCATTTT
CASSSGLINQPQHF
>.|TRBV11-2|.|TRBJ2-5
TGTGCCAGCAGCGGGGTCGGAGAGACCCAGTACTTC
CASSGVGETQYF
>.|TRBV7-2|.|TRBJ2-3
TGTGCCAGCAGCTTAGAACCCACGCGTTGGGGCACAGATACGCAGTATTTT
CASSLEPTRWGTDTQYF
>.|TRBV7-7|.|TRBJ2-7
TGTGCCAGCAGCGTTAGTATCGGCTCCTACGAGCAGTACTTC
CASSVSIGSYEQYF
>.|TRBV29-1|.|TRBJ2-7
TGCAGCGTTGAAGACAATGACGCCGGGAGCTACGAGCAGTACTTC
CSVEDNDAGSYEQYF
>.|TRBV28|few|TRBJ1-2
TGTGCCAGCAGTTTAGGCAGGAACTATGGCTACACCTTC
CASSLGRNYGYTF